The 8 T cell receptor beta chains in this list originate from one sample, sequenced in a study of CD8+CD57+ T cells in acquired aplastic anemia. Profiling of TCR beta VDJ combinations and CDR3 sequences used genomic DNA as template. TCRdb passed the reads through MiXCR, listing each CDR3 protein once. The table includes about 210,000 distinct CDR3 sequences, approximately 35% detected once. The sequencing input was sorted CD4+, CD8+, or CD8+CD57+ T cells (not recorded which) from PBMCs. The receptor set was obtained from a human donor in good health, serving as a control.

On this clonotype: Just one base apart from a much larger clone, this may be a read error. The rearrangement links TRBV19 to TRBJ2-3, with TRBD1 matching 9 bases. The CDR3 loop spans 15 amino acids. The germline V gene encodes CDR1 LNHDA and CDR2 SQIVND (reference sequence). V trimming: 8 bases; J trimming: 3 bases; junction bases outside the gene matches: 9. CDR3 sequence: CASGAGTGITDTQYF. The CDR3, as DNA: TGTGCCAGTGGCGCCGGGACAGGGATAACAGATACGCAGTATTTT.

This rearrangement joins TRBV20-1 to TRBJ2-7; 12 bases are a match to TRBD1. The junction had 9 bases not matched to a gene; V was cut back by 1 base and J by 2 bases. CDR1 and CDR2 (germline): DFQATT, SNEGSKA (reference sequence). There are 17 residues in the CDR3. The CDR3 coding sequence is TGCAGTGCTAGAGGAACCGGGACAGGGGGCAAGGCCTACGAGCAGTACTTC. Protein sequence: CSARGTGTGGKAYEQYF.

In this sample, this clonotype turned up many times. The chain recombines TRBV2 with TRBJ1-1; D is unresolved. This CDR3 comprises 14 residues. CDR1 and CDR2 from the germline V gene are SNHLY and FYNNEI. V was clipped by 3 bases and J by 1 base, with 9 bases between them. The chain's CDR3 is CASSDSRQNTEAFF. The DNA for the CDR3 is TGTGCCAGCAGTGACTCCAGGCAGAACACTGAAGCTTTCTTT.

This clonotype was found a few times. DNA for the CDR3: TGTGCCAGCAGTCTGACAGGGGGCAGGAACACTGAAGCTTTCTTT. It encodes CASSLTGGRNTEAFF. The chain has TRBV28 and TRBJ1-1; TRBD1 matches 10 bases. The CDR3 runs 15 residues. The junction had 4 bases not matched to a gene; V was cut back by 5 bases and J by 1 base. Germline lookup yields CDR1 MDHEN and CDR2 SYDVKM.

A word on this clonotype: The junction differs from germline at one of its ends, possibly a read error. The chain combines TRBV2 with TRBJ2-6; TRBD1 aligns across 7 bases. Germline CDR1 and CDR2: SNHLY and FYNNEI. The CDR3 is made up of 17 amino acids. The CDR3 here is CASRRTGPSSGASVLAF. CDR3 DNA: TGTGCCAGCAGAAGGACAGGACCGAGCTCTGGGGCCAGCGTCCTGGCTTTC.

This clonotype appeared a few times. The V gene is TRBV3-1, the J gene TRBJ1-1; no reliable D call. Germline loops: CDR1 LGHDT, CDR2 YNNKEL (reference sequence). The CDR3 covers 14 residues. V lost 2 bases to trimming and J lost 3 bases, with 10 bases between them. This chain's CDR3 is CASSQLPGDTEAFF. The CDR3 DNA reads as TGTGCCAGCAGCCAACTTCCGGGAGACACTGAAGCTTTCTTT.

This clonotype was seen ten or more times. The rearrangement joins TRBV2 to TRBJ2-1; no clear D gene. With 8 bases removed from V and 3 bases from J, the gap between germline ends came to 5 bases. The length of the CDR3 is 11 residues. CDR1 SNHLY and CDR2 FYNNEI come from the germline V gene. The CDR3 DNA sequence: TGTGCCAGCCACTACTACAATGAGCAGTTCTTC. This codes for CASHYYNEQFF.

The chain couples TRBV7-2 to TRBJ2-7; unclear D gene. The germline V gene has CDR1 SGHTA and CDR2 FQGNSA. Between the trimmed V and J ends, which lost 5 bases and 3 bases, there was a span of 20 bases. The CDR3 consists of 16 residues. The CDR3 sequence is CASSQTAQRKLYEQYF. CDR3 sequence (DNA): TGTGCCAGCAGCCAGACGGCCCAGCGTAAACTCTACGAGCAGTACTTC. The full variable domain, completed using reference TRBV7-2 and TRBJ2-7, is GAGVSQSPSNKVTEKGKDVELRCDPISGHTALYWYRQSLGQGLEFLIYFQGNSAPDKSGLPSDRFSAERTGGSVSTLTIQRTQQEDSAVYLCASSQTAQRKLYEQYFGPGTRLTVT.